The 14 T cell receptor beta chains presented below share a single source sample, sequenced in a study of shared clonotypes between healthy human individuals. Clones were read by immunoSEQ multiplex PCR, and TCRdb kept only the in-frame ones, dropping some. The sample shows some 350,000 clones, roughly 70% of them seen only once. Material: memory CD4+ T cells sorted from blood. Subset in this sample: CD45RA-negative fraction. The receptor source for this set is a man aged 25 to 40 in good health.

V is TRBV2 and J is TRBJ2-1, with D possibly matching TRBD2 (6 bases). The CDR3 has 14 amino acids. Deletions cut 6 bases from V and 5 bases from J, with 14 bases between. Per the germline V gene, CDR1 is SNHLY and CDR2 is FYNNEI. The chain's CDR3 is CASREGLGDNEQFF. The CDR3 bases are TGTGCCAGCAGGGAGGGGCTAGGAGACAATGAGCAGTTCTTC.

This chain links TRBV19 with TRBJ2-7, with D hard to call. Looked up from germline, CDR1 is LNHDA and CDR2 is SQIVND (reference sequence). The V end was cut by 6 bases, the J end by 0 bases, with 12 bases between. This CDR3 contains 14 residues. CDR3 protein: CASREQKSSYEQYF. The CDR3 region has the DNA TGTGCCAGTAGGGAGCAAAAGAGCTCCTACGAGCAGTACTTC.

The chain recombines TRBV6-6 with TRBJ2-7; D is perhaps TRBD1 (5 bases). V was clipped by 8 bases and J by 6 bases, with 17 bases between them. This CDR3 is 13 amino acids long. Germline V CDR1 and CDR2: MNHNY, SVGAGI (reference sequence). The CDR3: CASGFGAVAEQYF. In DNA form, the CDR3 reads TGTGCCAGCGGATTTGGGGCAGTAGCCGAGCAGTACTTC.

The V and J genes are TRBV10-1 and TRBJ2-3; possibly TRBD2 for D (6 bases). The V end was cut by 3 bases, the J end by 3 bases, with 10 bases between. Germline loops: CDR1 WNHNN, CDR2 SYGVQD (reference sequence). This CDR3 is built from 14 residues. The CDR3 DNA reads TGCGCCAGCAGTGACCTAGCGACGACAGATACGCAGTATTTT. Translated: CASSDLATTDTQYF.

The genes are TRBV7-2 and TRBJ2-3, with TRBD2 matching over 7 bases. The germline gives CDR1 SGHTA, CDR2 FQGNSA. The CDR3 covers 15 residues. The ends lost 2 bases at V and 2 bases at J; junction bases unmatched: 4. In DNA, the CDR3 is TGTGCCAGCAGCTTAAGGGAGGGAAACACAGATACGCAGTATTTT. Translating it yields CASSLREGNTDTQYF.

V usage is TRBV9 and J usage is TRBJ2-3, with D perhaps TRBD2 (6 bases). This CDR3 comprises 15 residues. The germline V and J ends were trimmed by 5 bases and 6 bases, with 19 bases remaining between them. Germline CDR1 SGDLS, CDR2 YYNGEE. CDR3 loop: CASSPEGRMFDTQYF. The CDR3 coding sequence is TGTGCCAGCAGTCCCGAGGGGAGGATGTTCGATACGCAGTATTTT.

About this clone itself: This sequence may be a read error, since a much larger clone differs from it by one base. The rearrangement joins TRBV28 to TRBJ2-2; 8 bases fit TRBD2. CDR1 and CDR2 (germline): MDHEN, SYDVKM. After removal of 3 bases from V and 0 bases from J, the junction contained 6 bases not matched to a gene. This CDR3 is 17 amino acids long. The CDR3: CASSFSGGGPNTGELFF. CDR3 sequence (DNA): TGTGCCAGCAGTTTCTCGGGGGGGGGACCGAACACCGGGGAGCTGTTTTTT.

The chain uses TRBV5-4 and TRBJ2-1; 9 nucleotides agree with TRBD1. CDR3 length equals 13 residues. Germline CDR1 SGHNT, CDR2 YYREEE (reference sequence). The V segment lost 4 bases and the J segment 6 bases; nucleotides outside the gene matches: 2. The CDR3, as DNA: TGTGCCAGCAGCCGGACAGGGGCCAATGAGCAGTTCTTC. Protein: CASSRTGANEQFF. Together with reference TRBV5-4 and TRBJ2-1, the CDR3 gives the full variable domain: ETGVTQSPTHLIKTRGQQVTLRCSSQSGHNTVSWYQQALGQGPQFIFQYYREEENGRGNFPPRFSGLQFPNYSSELNVNALELDDSALYLCASSRTGANEQFFGPGTRLTVL.

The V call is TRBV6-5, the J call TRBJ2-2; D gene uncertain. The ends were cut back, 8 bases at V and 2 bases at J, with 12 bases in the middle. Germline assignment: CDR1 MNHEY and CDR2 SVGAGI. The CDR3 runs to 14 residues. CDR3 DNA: TGTGCCAGCCGTTTTGCGGTAAACACCGGGGAGCTGTTTTTT. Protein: CASRFAVNTGELFF.

The CDR3 coding sequence is TGTGCCAGCAGCTTAAGCCCAGGTGCTAGCAGCCCCGATGGGCAGTTCTTC. Its protein product is CASSLSPGASSPDGQFF. The V call is TRBV7-2, the J call TRBJ2-1, with D possibly TRBD2 on 5 matching bases. In germline, CDR1 is SGHTA, CDR2 FQGNSA. CDR3 length: 17 residues. V shed 2 bases and J shed 12 bases, with 26 bases lying between them.

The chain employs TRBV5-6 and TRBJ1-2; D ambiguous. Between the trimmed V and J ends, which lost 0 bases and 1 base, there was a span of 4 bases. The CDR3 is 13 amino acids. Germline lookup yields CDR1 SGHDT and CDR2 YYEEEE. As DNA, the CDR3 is TGTGCCAGCAGCTTGGGGTTTAACTATGGCTACACCTTC. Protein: CASSLGFNYGYTF. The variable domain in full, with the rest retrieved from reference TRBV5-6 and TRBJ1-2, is DAGVTQSPTHLIKTRGQQVTLRCSPKSGHDTVSWYQQALGQGPQFIFQYYEEEERQRGNFPDRFSGHQFPNYSSELNVNALLLGDSALYLCASSLGFNYGYTFGSGTRLTVV.

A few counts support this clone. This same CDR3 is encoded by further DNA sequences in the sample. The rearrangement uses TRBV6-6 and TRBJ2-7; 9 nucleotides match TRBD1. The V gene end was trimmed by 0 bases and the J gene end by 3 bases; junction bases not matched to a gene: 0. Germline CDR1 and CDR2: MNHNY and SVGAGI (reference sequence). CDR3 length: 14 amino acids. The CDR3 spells CASSYSTGGYEQYF. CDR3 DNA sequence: TGTGCCAGCAGTTACTCGACAGGGGGCTACGAGCAGTACTTC.

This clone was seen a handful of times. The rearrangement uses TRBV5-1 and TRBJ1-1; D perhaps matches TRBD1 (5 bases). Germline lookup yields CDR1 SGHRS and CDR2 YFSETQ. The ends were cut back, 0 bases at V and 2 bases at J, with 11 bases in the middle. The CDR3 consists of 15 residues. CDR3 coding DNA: TGCGCCAGCAGCTTGGACAGGCCCATCAACACTGAAGCTTTCTTT. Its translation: CASSLDRPINTEAFF.

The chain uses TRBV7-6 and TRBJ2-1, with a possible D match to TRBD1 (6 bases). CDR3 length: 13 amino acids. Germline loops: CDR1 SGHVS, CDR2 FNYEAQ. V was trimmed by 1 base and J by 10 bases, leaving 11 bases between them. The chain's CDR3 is CASSLGGQREQFF. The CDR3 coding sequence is TGTGCCAGCAGCTTAGGCGGACAGCGGGAGCAGTTCTTC.